This T cell receptor beta chain was obtained from a study of T cells in localized non-small cell lung cancer. Study-wide results and caveats: Elevated circulating T cell density in blood was associated with longer overall survival. Clonality peaked in uninvolved adjacent lung rather than tumor.

V shed 0 bases, J shed 4 bases, and the junction held 9 bases outside the gene matches. The CDR3 extends over 17 amino acids. Germline V gene data show CDR1 as MGHRA and CDR2 as YSYEKL. Method: immunoSEQ multiplex PCR; TCRdb's copy keeps in-frame clones and lacks some. The sample shows fewer than 50,000 clones, approximately 80% of them seen only once. Concerning this clone itself: Antigen specificity is unknown.

Sequences were derived from PBMCs, sampled before any cancer treatment. The chain is built from TRBV4-1 and TRBJ2-1; 7 bases line up with TRBD2. This receptor was identified in a man between 35 and 75 years old with stage II lung adenocarcinoma. DNA of the CDR3: TGCGCCAGCAGCCAAGACCCCCCAGCGGGATCGTACAATGAGCAGTTCTTC. Protein: CASSQDPPAGSYNEQFF.